These T cell receptor beta chains were read from a single sample in a study of blood T cell repertoires in COVID-19. Here immunoSEQ multiplex PCR was the method, and the copy in TCRdb shows in-frame clones only, minus some. The table records about 40,000 clones, more than 65% of them present only once. Sequences were obtained from peripheral blood. These receptors all stem from an elderly man with active or convalescent COVID-19. CDR3s include the opening cysteine and the closing phenylalanine or tryptophan. The D gene is left open where the match is weak.

d_call,v_call,cdr3_aa
NA,TRBV3-1/TRBV3-2,CASSQDEVRSNSPLHF
NA,TRBV7-2,CASSLFVNSNQPQHF
TRBD1,TRBV5-5,CASSLGTGNTEAFF
NA,TRBV7-9,CASQAQALDTQYF
TRBD2,TRBV27,CASKAGGLNEQYF
NA,TRBV6-1,CASSDRGKQPQHF
TRBD2,TRBV6-1,CASSELGLARGELFF
TRBD1,TRBV6-7,CASSSTPTGEYEQYF
NA,TRBV6-5,CASRMGQWDTIYF
NA,TRBV18,CASSPPAGPNYGYTF
NA,TRBV11-2,CASSLGPVRGQYF
NA,TRBV7-9,CASSLRGPGETQYF
TRBD1,TRBV2,CASRPTQGANTEAFF
TRBD2,TRBV6-2/TRBV6-3,CASSYSGRDTYTQYF
TRBD1,TRBV5-1,CASSWTPPGQGAENEQYF
NA,TRBV5-6,CASSLRREAFF
NA,TRBV10-3,CAISERGYNEQFF
NA,TRBV11-1,CASSLGATNEKLFF
NA,TRBV5-1,CASSLSQTQYF
NA,TRBV27,CAILPARGRTDTQYF
NA,TRBV6-5,CASSLFYSNQPQHF
NA,TRBV19,CASNPSRVTDTQYF
NA,TRBV18,CASSSSSYEQYF
TRBD2,TRBV6-5,CAGRAGGPDTGELFF
NA,TRBV4-2,CASSQDSSQFF
TRBD2,TRBV11-3,CASSQETSGSYEQYF
TRBD2,TRBV7-6,CASSLLAGGTTDTQYF
TRBD2,TRBV11-3,CASSSTGLAGAGTGELFF